The TCR beta chain under discussion was sequenced for a study of T cells expressing NK-cell markers. Overall study context: Sorted CD3+CD56+NKG2C+, CD3+CD56+NKG2C- and CD3+CD56-NKG2C+ T cells supplied TCR beta repertoires. Seropositivity for HCMV was found in seven of the eight sequenced donors, with one seronegative.

The study's findings and limits: A few donors likewise had their CD3+CD56-NKG2C+ fraction led by these clonotypes. Six of the donors carried dominant NKG2C+ clonotypes that took up roughly 1.0-8% of their CD8+ T cells.

As regards this clonotype: Its antigen is still unknown.

Germline V gene data show CDR1 as KGHDR and CDR2 as SFDVKD. The CDR3 consists of 13 residues. TCRdb re-called the 5' RACE reads and gives one entry per CDR3 protein, without DNA. In all, the sample yields about 390,000 distinct CDR3 sequences. The sample consisted of blood T cells: a sorted CD56 or NKG2C T cell subset, CD4+ or CD8+ T cells, or bulk PBMC T cells (not recorded which). This chain uses TRBV24-1 with TRBJ2-1; TCRdb designates TRBD2, a call that cannot be tested without DNA. The clonotype comes from a woman between 45 and 65 years old in good health. The CDR3 protein is CATRESSYNEQFF.